This T cell receptor beta chain was captured in a study of T cell changes during pregnancy in multiple sclerosis. Trimming took 4 bases from V and 7 from J; bases not matched to a gene: 4. Germline-derived CDR1 and CDR2 are MNHEY and SMNVEV (reference sequence). The CDR3 loop spans 14 amino acids. The repertoire was sequenced with immunoSEQ multiplex PCR; TCRdb's copy has only in-frame clones and lacks some. In the table there are roughly 49,000 clones, around 95% of which are singletons. The J gene is TRBJ2-1, the V gene TRBV27, with 10 bases that match TRBD1. The clonotype originates from a female donor with multiple sclerosis, enrolled in a pregnancy study. The sample was CD8+ T cells from peripheral blood mononuclear cells, taken in the first trimester of pregnancy. CDR3 sequence reads: CASSSGQGKNEQFF. CDR3 DNA: TGTGCCAGCAGTTCGGGACAGGGGAAAAATGAGCAGTTCTTC.